The 21 T cell receptor beta chains in this list originate from one sample, sequenced in a study of cytomegalovirus exposure and HLA in healthy donors. The PCR made use of 60 Vbeta and 13 Jbeta primers. The protocol was immunoSEQ multiplex PCR, while the TCRdb copy is restricted to in-frame clones and leaves out a portion. Among approximately 110,000 clones listed, over 60% were seen once. Input material: PBMCs. Receptor source: a woman in her 40s in good health and CMV-seropositive.

This clone was detected a few times. The gene calls are TRBV4-3 and TRBJ1-1; D not resolved. The CDR3 runs to 15 residues. The germline V and J ends were trimmed by 0 bases and 5 bases, with 13 bases remaining between them. Germline values: CDR1 LGHNA, CDR2 YSLEER. CDR3 amino acids: CASSQEPYSGTEAFF. As DNA, the CDR3 is TGCGCCAGCAGCCAAGAGCCTTACTCGGGGACTGAAGCTTTCTTT.

This chain links TRBV16 with TRBJ1-2, with a tentative D call TRBD1 (5 bases). The V end was cut by 2 bases, the J end by 6 bases, with 13 bases between. There are 14 residues in the CDR3. CDR1 is KGHSY and CDR2 is FQNENV in the germline V gene. The CDR3 DNA reads TGTGCCAGCAGCCAAGGTCGGGGGGGTCATGGCTACACCTTC. Protein product: CASSQGRGGHGYTF.

The gene calls are TRBV7-8 and TRBJ2-1; TRBD1 is a possible D gene (6 bases). Between the trimmed V and J ends, which lost 4 bases and 5 bases, there was a span of 12 bases. Looked up from germline, CDR1 is SGHVS and CDR2 is FQNEAQ. This CDR3 is 14 amino acids long. This CDR3 is CASSSDRPNNEQFF. Here the CDR3 DNA reads TGTGCCAGCAGCTCCGACAGGCCGAACAATGAGCAGTTCTTC. The full variable domain, completed using reference TRBV7-8 and TRBJ2-1, is GAGVSQSPRYKVAKRGQDVALRCDPISGHVSLFWYQQALGQGPEFLTYFQNEAQLDKSGLPSDRFFAERPEGSVSTLKIQRTQQEDSAVYLCASSSDRPNNEQFFGPGTRLTVL.

This chain uses TRBV5-4 with TRBJ2-5; TRBD1 matches 8 bases. The V segment lost 4 bases and the J segment 5 bases; nucleotides outside the gene matches: 7. The CDR3 consists of 14 residues. Germline V gene data show CDR1 as SGHNT and CDR2 as YYREEE (reference sequence). CDR3: CASSLQGVGETQYF. The CDR3 DNA reads as TGTGCCAGCAGCCTACAGGGGGTTGGGGAGACCCAGTACTTC.

About this clone itself: Relative to the germline gene, one junction end is altered; a read error may explain this. J is TRBJ2-7 and V is TRBV11-2, with 8 bases lining up with TRBD2. CDR3 length: 16 amino acids. The germline V gene encodes CDR1 SGHAT and CDR2 FQNNGV. CDR3 sequence (DNA): TGTGCCAGCAGCTTCCGAAGCCGGGGGGGCTCCGACGAGCAGTACTTC. It yields the protein CASSFRSRGGSDEQYF.

The chain is built from TRBV7-7 and TRBJ2-5, with 10 positions matching TRBD1. Germline values: CDR1 SSHAT, CDR2 FNYEAQ (reference sequence). This CDR3 spans 13 amino acids. J gave up 5 bases and V 5 bases, and 2 bases lay outside the gene matches. The CDR3 here is CASSTDRGETQYF. The CDR3 region has the DNA TGTGCCAGCAGCACGGACAGGGGGGAGACCCAGTACTTC.

This clone has more than one count but fewer than ten. This chain links TRBV2 with TRBJ2-2; 12 bases fit TRBD2. The CDR3 is made up of 15 amino acids. Germline loops: CDR1 SNHLY, CDR2 FYNNEI. V was pared by 6 bases and J by 7 bases, with 6 bases of the junction left unmatched. CDR3 sequence (DNA): TGTGCCAGCAGCCCTAGCGGGGGGGCTTTCGGGGAGCTGTTTTTT. The encoded protein is CASSPSGGAFGELFF. Filled out from reference TRBV2 and TRBJ2-2, the complete variable domain reads EPEVTQTPSHQVTQMGQEVILRCVPISNHLYFYWYRQILGQKVEFLVSFYNNEISEKSEIFDDQFSVERPDGSNFTLKIRSTKLEDSAMYFCASSPSGGAFGELFFGEGSRLTVL.

This clone was seen a handful of times. The chain employs TRBV6-6 and TRBJ1-3; a possible D gene is TRBD1 (6 bases). From germline, CDR1 is MNHNY and CDR2 SVGAGI (reference sequence). There are 16 residues in the CDR3. The V end lost 3 bases, the J end lost 3 bases, and 15 bases lay between the germline ends. The CDR3, as DNA: TGTGCCAGCAGTTATCCAACAGGGACTAGTGGAAACACCATATATTTT. Translation: CASSYPTGTSGNTIYF.

V is TRBV27 and J is TRBJ1-1; no definite D call. The CDR3 loop spans 13 amino acids. V was clipped by 5 bases and J by 0 bases, with 7 bases between them. In germline, CDR1 is MNHEY, CDR2 SMNVEV (reference sequence). DNA of the CDR3: TGTGCCAGCAGTCACACTATGAACACTGAAGCTTTCTTT. Protein sequence: CASSHTMNTEAFF.

The V gene is TRBV9, the J gene TRBJ2-7, with 11 bases fitting TRBD1. V trimming: 4 bases; J trimming: 5 bases; junction bases outside the gene matches: 8. This CDR3 region has 15 residues. CDR1 is SGDLS and CDR2 is YYNGEE in the germline V gene. The CDR3 protein is CASSPGTGGWNEQYF. CDR3 DNA sequence: TGTGCCAGCAGCCCGGGGACAGGGGGATGGAACGAGCAGTACTTC.

This sequence joins TRBV7-8 and TRBJ1-2; D is possibly TRBD1 (5 bases). Trimming took off 5 bases at V and 4 bases at J, with 17 bases between the two ends. This CDR3 contains 15 residues. Germline CDR1 and CDR2: SGHVS and FQNEAQ. The CDR3 DNA sequence: TGTGCCAGCAGCCTACACCCTCAGGGCTTCTATGGCTACACCTTC. Translation gives CASSLHPQGFYGYTF.

This chain links TRBV2 with TRBJ1-5; 10 bases match TRBD1. The germline gives CDR1 SNHLY, CDR2 FYNNEI. The trim removed 4 bases at V and 9 bases at J, leaving 9 bases unmatched. The CDR3 spans 15 residues. CDR3 in amino acids: CASSGGGTGVWPQHF. CDR3 coding DNA: TGTGCCAGCAGTGGGGGGGGGACAGGGGTCTGGCCCCAGCATTTT. Using reference TRBV2 and TRBJ1-5 for the parts outside the CDR3, the full variable domain is EPEVTQTPSHQVTQMGQEVILRCVPISNHLYFYWYRQILGQKVEFLVSFYNNEISEKSEIFDDQFSVERPDGSNFTLKIRSTKLEDSAMYFCASSGGGTGVWPQHFGDGTRLSIL.

The chain couples TRBV7-2 to TRBJ1-1, with D possibly being TRBD1 (6 bases). V was cut by 5 bases and J by 11 bases, with 18 bases left in between. The germline CDR1 and CDR2 sequences are SGHTA and FQGNSA. The CDR3 consists of 13 residues. CDR3 sequence reads: CASSPGAAGEAFF. In DNA form, the CDR3 reads TGTGCCAGCAGCCCAGGGGCCGCTGGGGAGGCTTTCTTT.

This chain uses TRBV11-2 with TRBJ1-2, with TRBD1 matching 8 bases. The CDR3 sequence is 13 residues long. Germline V CDR1 and CDR2: SGHAT, FQNNGV. V dropped 4 bases and J dropped 4; count of bases not matched to a gene: 2. DNA of the CDR3: TGTGCCAGCAGCTCCGGACAGGGCTATGGCTACACCTTC. Translation gives CASSSGQGYGYTF. Together with reference TRBV11-2 and TRBJ1-2, the CDR3 gives the full variable domain: EAGVAQSPRYKIIEKRQSVAFWCNPISGHATLYWYQQILGQGPKLLIQFQNNGVVDDSQLPKDRFSAERLKGVDSTLKIQPAKLEDSAVYLCASSSGQGYGYTFGSGTRLTVV.

V usage is TRBV11-1 and J usage is TRBJ1-2, with TRBD1 matching over 8 bases. The J segment lost 2 bases and the V segment lost 6 bases, leaving 2 bases of the junction unmatched. This CDR3 is 13 amino acids long. CDR1 and CDR2 from the germline V gene are SGHAT and FQDESV (reference sequence). CDR3 coding DNA: TGTGCCAGCAGTTCAGGGGGCAACTATGGCTACACCTTC. This gives the protein CASSSGGNYGYTF.

V is TRBV7-3 and J is TRBJ2-5, with D possibly matching TRBD2 (5 bases). Germline V lookup: CDR1 SGHTA, CDR2 FQGTGA. The CDR3 runs to 13 residues. Trimming shortened V by 2 bases and J by 5 bases, and 9 bases separated the two germline ends. The CDR3 reads CASSLYRGETQYF. The CDR3 DNA is TGTGCCAGCAGCTTATATCGAGGGGAGACCCAGTACTTC.

This chain joins TRBV7-2 and TRBJ1-5, with TRBD1 as a possible D gene (6 bases). Germline V CDR1 and CDR2: SGHTA, FQGNSA. V dropped 5 bases and J dropped 4 bases, with 15 bases sitting between them. This CDR3 region has 15 residues. The CDR3 nucleotides read TGTGCCAGCAGCCCCGGGACACGAGAAAATCAGCCCCAGCATTTT. This translates into CASSPGTRENQPQHF.

The chain has TRBV7-9 and TRBJ2-1, with D unresolved. Germline CDR1 and CDR2: SEHNR and FQNEAQ (reference sequence). The germline V and J ends were trimmed by 5 bases and 5 bases, with 7 bases remaining between them. This CDR3 region has 12 residues. The CDR3 loop is CASSRGDNEQFF. In DNA, the CDR3 is TGTGCCAGCAGCCGAGGTGACAATGAGCAGTTCTTC.

This clone was seen once. V is TRBV6-4 and J is TRBJ2-2; 8 nucleotides match TRBD2. CDR1 and CDR2 from the germline V gene are MRHNA and SNTAGT. J gave up 4 bases and V 6 bases, and 4 bases lay outside the gene matches. This CDR3 spans 14 amino acids. The CDR3 DNA reads TGTGCCAGCAGCGGGGGGGCCGGCACCGGGGAGCTGTTTTTT. This codes for CASSGGAGTGELFF.

The gene calls are TRBV2 and TRBJ1-5; perhaps TRBD1 as D (6 bases). The ends were cut back, 3 bases at V and 2 bases at J, with 14 bases in the middle. Per germline, CDR1 SNHLY and CDR2 FYNNEI. The CDR3 is 16 residues long. CDR3 sequence: CASSDRTAVGNQPQHF. The CDR3 nucleotides are TGTGCCAGCAGTGACAGGACAGCGGTGGGCAATCAGCCCCAGCATTTT.

This clone was recorded once. This chain joins TRBV21-1 and TRBJ2-3; TRBD1, as called in the table, went unchecked against the DNA. TRBV21-1 is a known pseudogene. The CDR3 covers 18 residues. The CDR3 DNA is TGTGCCAGCAGCCTGCGAACCGAGGGGGTCATATGCACAGATACGCAGTATTTT. Its translation is CASSLRTEGVICTDTQYF.